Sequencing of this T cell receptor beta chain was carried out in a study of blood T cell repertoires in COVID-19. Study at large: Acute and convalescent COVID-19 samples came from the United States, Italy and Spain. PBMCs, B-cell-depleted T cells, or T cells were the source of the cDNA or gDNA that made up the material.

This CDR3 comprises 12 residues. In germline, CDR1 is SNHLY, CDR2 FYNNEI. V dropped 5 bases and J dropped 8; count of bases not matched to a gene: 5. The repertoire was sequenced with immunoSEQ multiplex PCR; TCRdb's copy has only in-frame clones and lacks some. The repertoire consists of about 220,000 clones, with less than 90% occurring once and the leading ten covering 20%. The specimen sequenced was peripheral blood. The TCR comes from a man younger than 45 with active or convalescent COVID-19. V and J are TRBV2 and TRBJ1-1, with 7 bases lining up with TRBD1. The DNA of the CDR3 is TGTGCCAGCAGTCGGACAGGAGGGGAAGCTTTCTTT. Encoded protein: CASSRTGGEAFF.